Included here is one T cell receptor (beta chain) sequence, with context. Its matching antigen is unknown. TCRdb recomputed calls from the 5' RACE reads with MiXCR, one row per CDR3 protein. The data hold around 510,000 distinct CDR3 sequences, with roughly an eighth observed a single time. Germline CDR1 reads SGHRS; CDR2 reads YFSETQ. Germline trimming cut 1 base from V and 0 bases from J; bases unmatched to any gene: 4. This CDR3 comprises 17 residues. The sample comes from a study of identical twins. Only healthy Caucasians were enrolled as donors. Study outcomes and limitations: Recombination models fit unrelated individuals' TCR alpha sharing but underestimated twins'. The abundant beta clonotypes from cord blood had fewer insertions, and memory repertoires had none of this.

This same sample was also part of a study on yellow fever vaccine responses in identical twins.

What was sequenced was CD4+ T cells sorted from blood. The chain joins TRBV5-1 to TRBJ2-6, with 7 bases fitting TRBD1. The sequence was collected from a woman aged 18-29 years in good health. The CDR3 sequence: CASSLTGVNSGANVLTF. CDR3 coding DNA: TGCGCCAGCAGCTTGACAGGGGTTAACTCTGGGGCCAACGTCCTGACTTTC.